Below are 20 T cell receptor beta chains sequenced from a single sample in a study of molecular identifiers for immune sequencing clone quantification. TCRdb passed the PCR reads through MiXCR, listing each CDR3 protein once. The repertoire consists of 23,000 or so distinct CDR3 sequences, with over 15% occurring once and the leading ten covering around 1%. Specimen: naive CD8+ T cells from blood, with Jurkat cell RNA spiked in. Regarding subset: FACS-sorted CD8+CD4-CCR7+CD45RA+ naive T cells. These receptors came from a human donor in good health. Some libraries in this study had Jurkat cell RNA spiked in.

This clonotype appeared a single time. This could be a read error, since a much larger clone is one nucleotide away. This rearrangement joins TRBV5-8 to TRBJ1-1; 7 bases match TRBD1. This CDR3 contains 15 residues. CDR1 and CDR2 from the germline V gene are SGHTS and YDEGEE. The CDR3 region is CASSPETGFVSEALF. The DNA of the CDR3 is TGTGCCAGCAGCCCGGAGACAGGGTTTGTCTCTGAAGCTCTCTTT.

This clonotype was recorded at least ten times. V gene TRBV13 combines with J gene TRBJ1-1; D unclear. The germline CDR1 and CDR2 sequences are PRHDT and FYEKMQ (reference sequence). The CDR3 length is 15 residues. Trimming took off 2 bases at V and 1 base at J, with 11 bases between the two ends. CDR3 residues: CASSLKGIGNTEAFF. For the CDR3, the DNA is TGTGCCAGCAGCTTAAAGGGAATCGGGAACACTGAAGCTTTCTTT.

This clonotype was seen more than once but under ten times. This may stem from a read error, because a much larger clone lies one nucleotide away. This sequence joins TRBV7-9 and TRBJ2-2; 9 nucleotides match TRBD2. J gave up 7 bases and V 8 bases, and 14 bases lay outside the gene matches. The CDR3 totals 16 residues. Germline assignment: CDR1 SEHNR and CDR2 FQNEAQ (reference sequence). The CDR3 DNA reads TGTGCCAGCGGCCTGATACTAGCGGGCGTCGACGGGGAGCTGTTTTTT. Translated: CASGLILAGVDGELFF.

Note on this clonotype: A read error may explain this, as a much larger clone is one base away. This rearrangement joins TRBV5-6 to TRBJ1-5, with D possibly TRBD1 on 5 matching bases. Germline V gene data show CDR1 as SGHDT and CDR2 as YYEEEE. This CDR3 has 15 residues. Trimming shortened V by 0 bases and J by 5 bases, and 12 bases separated the two germline ends. CDR3 region: CASSLGGYLDQPQHF. CDR3 coding DNA: TGTGCCAGCAGCTTGGGGGGGTACCTCGATCAGCCCCAGCATTTT.

This clonotype was counted at least ten times. The rearrangement links TRBV19 to TRBJ2-7, with a possible D match to TRBD2 (5 bases). This CDR3 is 16 amino acids long. V lost 1 base to trimming and J lost 1 base, with 14 bases between them. The germline V gene encodes CDR1 LNHDA and CDR2 SQIVND (reference sequence). The chain's CDR3 is CASSIAAGEGSYEQYF. The CDR3 DNA sequence: TGTGCCAGTAGTATAGCTGCGGGTGAGGGTTCCTACGAGCAGTACTTC.

Ten or more counts support this clonotype. V usage is TRBV12-3 or TRBV12-4 and J usage is TRBJ2-2; the match to TRBD2 covers 7 bases. The CDR3 covers 14 residues. J gave up 6 bases and V 7 bases, and 8 bases lay outside the gene matches. The CDR3 DNA follows: TGTGCCAGCACCCGGACTGGGAGGGCCGGGGAGCTGTTTTTT. Residues: CASTRTGRAGELFF.

The table lists this clonotype with many counts. The V call is TRBV7-2, the J call TRBJ2-3, with TRBD2 matching over 7 bases. Germline-derived CDR1 and CDR2 are SGHTA and FQGNSA. V lost 5 bases to trimming and J lost 1 base; unmatched junction nucleotides: 9. The CDR3 spans 16 residues. The CDR3 here is CASSRYGGGRTDTQYF. DNA of the CDR3: TGTGCCAGCAGCCGGTACGGCGGGGGTCGCACAGATACGCAGTATTTT.

This clonotype showed up many times. This chain joins TRBV6-5 and TRBJ2-1; TRBD2 aligns across 11 bases. Trimming removed 8 bases from V and 7 bases from J; junction bases left unmatched: 13. CDR3 length: 16 amino acids. Germline-derived CDR1 and CDR2 are MNHEY and SVGAGI. Here the CDR3 DNA reads TGTGCCAGCGGTACAGATAGCGGGGGGGCTAGAAATGAGCAGTTCTTC. Protein product: CASGTDSGGARNEQFF.

This clonotype was counted many times. The gene calls are TRBV27 and TRBJ2-7; 8 bases agree with TRBD1. The CDR3 loop spans 13 amino acids. From germline, CDR1 is MNHEY and CDR2 SMNVEV (reference sequence). The V segment lost 5 bases and the J segment 4 bases; nucleotides outside the gene matches: 4. CDR3 region: CASSLRTGYEQYF. The CDR3 coding sequence is TGTGCCAGCAGTCTCAGGACAGGGTACGAGCAGTACTTC.

This clonotype has ten or more counts. This CDR3 reads CASSDYEQYF. DNA of the CDR3: TGTGCCAGCAGCGACTACGAGCAGTACTTC. This chain uses TRBV11-2 with TRBJ2-7; the D is unclear. The CDR3 is 10 amino acids. Per germline, CDR1 SGHAT and CDR2 FQNNGV. V lost 5 bases and J 3 bases, leaving 2 bases between the germline ends. Combining the CDR3 with reference TRBV11-2 and TRBJ2-7 gives the whole variable domain EAGVAQSPRYKIIEKRQSVAFWCNPISGHATLYWYQQILGQGPKLLIQFQNNGVVDDSQLPKDRFSAERLKGVDSTLKIQPAKLEDSAVYLCASSDYEQYFGPGTRLTVT.

The table lists this clonotype with many counts. This chain joins TRBV9 and TRBJ2-7; D is unresolved. Trimming left V 0 bases short and J 3 bases short, with 10 bases between. Germline-derived CDR1 and CDR2 are SGDLS and YYNGEE. The CDR3 is 14 residues long. CDR3 sequence: CASSVAADHYEQYF. In DNA form, the CDR3 reads TGTGCCAGCAGCGTAGCGGCCGATCACTACGAGCAGTACTTC.

This clonotype was observed a single time. This may come from a read error, since a much larger clone is one base off. V gene TRBV6-1 combines with J gene TRBJ2-7; D is perhaps TRBD1 (5 bases). Trimming took off 2 bases at V and 3 bases at J, with 20 bases between the two ends. Per germline, CDR1 MNHNS and CDR2 SASEGT. CDR3 length: 17 residues. CDR3: CASSESQVRQIYYEQYF. In nucleotides, the CDR3 is TGTGCCAGCAGTGAATCTCAGGTTCGACAGATCTACTACGAGCAGTACTTC.

This clonotype appeared a few times. The chain uses TRBV7-2 and TRBJ2-3, with a possible D match to TRBD1 (6 bases). The V end was cut by 3 bases, the J end by 1 base, with 14 bases between. The CDR3 length is 16 residues. Germline loops: CDR1 SGHTA, CDR2 FQGNSA. This CDR3 reads CASSLGVRGGTDTQYF. CDR3 sequence (DNA): TGTGCCAGCAGCTTGGGAGTCAGGGGAGGCACAGATACGCAGTATTTT.

This clonotype was seen at least ten times. This chain connects TRBV18 to TRBJ1-3; 9 nucleotides agree with TRBD1. The germline V gene encodes CDR1 KGHSH and CDR2 LQKENI. CDR3 size: 18 residues. The trim removed 1 base at V and 2 bases at J, leaving 9 bases unmatched. In DNA form, the CDR3 reads TGTGCCAGCTCACCACGGGACAGGGCCTACGTCGCTGGAAACACCATATATTTT. This translates into CASSPRDRAYVAGNTIYF.

This clonotype has a count of ten or more. The V gene is TRBV20-1, the J gene TRBJ2-7, with 13 bases identical to TRBD2. V was pared by 0 bases and J by 7 bases, with 12 bases of the junction left unmatched. In germline, CDR1 is DFQATT, CDR2 SNEGSKA (reference sequence). The CDR3 consists of 17 residues. The CDR3 DNA follows: TGCAGTGCTAGAGAACCGGGACTAGCGGGACGGGGCCGAGAGCAGTACTTC. Translated: CSAREPGLAGRGREQYF.

This clonotype was recorded at least ten times. The V and J genes are TRBV11-2 and TRBJ2-7; 10 bases fit TRBD2. From germline, CDR1 is SGHAT and CDR2 FQNNGV. The trim removed 1 base at V and 7 bases at J, leaving 7 bases unmatched. This CDR3 comprises 15 residues. The CDR3 sequence is CASSLGLAGPREQYF. CDR3 sequence (DNA): TGTGCCAGCAGCTTAGGACTAGCGGGCCCAAGGGAGCAGTACTTC. The whole variable domain, filled in from reference TRBV11-2 and TRBJ2-7, reads EAGVAQSPRYKIIEKRQSVAFWCNPISGHATLYWYQQILGQGPKLLIQFQNNGVVDDSQLPKDRFSAERLKGVDSTLKIQPAKLEDSAVYLCASSLGLAGPREQYFGPGTRLTVT.

The sample holds many counts of this clonotype. The chain joins TRBV7-3 to TRBJ2-3; D not resolved. Trimming pared 7 bases from V and 4 bases from J, leaving 18 bases between. Per the germline V gene, CDR1 is SGHTA and CDR2 is FQGTGA. The CDR3 loop spans 15 amino acids. The DNA for the CDR3 is TGTGCCAGCACCCCCACGGGCGATGGGGCAGATACGCAGTATTTT. Amino acid sequence: CASTPTGDGADTQYF.

This clonotype was seen repeatedly, ten times or more. The chain has TRBV7-9 and TRBJ2-7; 9 bases agree with TRBD2. The germline gives CDR1 SEHNR, CDR2 FQNEAQ (reference sequence). The trim removed 5 bases at V and 2 bases at J, leaving 7 bases unmatched. CDR3 size: 15 residues. CDR3 in amino acids: CASSVSGSTTYEQYF. The CDR3 DNA reads TGTGCCAGCAGCGTTAGCGGGAGTACTACCTACGAGCAGTACTTC.

This clonotype occurred many times. The chain joins TRBV19 to TRBJ2-3; D possibly corresponds to TRBD1 (6 bases). The CDR3 sequence is 15 residues long. V dropped 5 bases and J dropped 0 bases, with 12 bases sitting between them. CDR1 is LNHDA and CDR2 is SQIVND in the germline V gene (reference sequence). The DNA for the CDR3 is TGTGCCAGTAGTGGACAGTCACCTAGCACAGATACGCAGTATTTT. Its protein is CASSGQSPSTDTQYF. The full variable domain, in which reference TRBV19 and TRBJ2-3 provide the parts outside the CDR3, is DGGITQSPKYLFRKEGQNVTLSCEQNLNHDAMYWYRQDPGQGLRLIYYSQIVNDFQKGDIAEGYSVSREKKESFPLTVTSAQKNPTAFYLCASSGQSPSTDTQYFGPGTRLTVL.

This clonotype was seen at least ten times. V is TRBV14 and J is TRBJ2-3; 9 nucleotides agree with TRBD1. This CDR3 has 17 residues. V shed 3 bases and J 0 bases; nucleotides not matched to a gene: 7. Germline CDR1 and CDR2: SGHDN and FVKESK. Here the CDR3 DNA reads TGTGCCAGCAGCCATTACAGGGGGCGAAGTAGCACAGATACGCAGTATTTT. Protein: CASSHYRGRSSTDTQYF.